A single sample is the source of the 9 T cell receptor beta chains below, sequenced in a study of human T cells and chemical hapten exposure. MiXCR, applied by TCRdb to the RACE reads, yields one record per CDR3 protein. The repertoire includes more than 90,000 distinct CDR3 sequences, roughly an eighth of them detected once, and about 3% sits in the top ten. Time point: patch test 2, 6 weeks after DPC sensitization. As for treatment: therapeutic diphenylcyclopropenone sensitization with weekly scalp DPC. Sample: whole blood, taken in connection with sensitization to the hapten diphenylcyclopropenone (DPC). The receptors shown here come from a woman between 40 and 55 years old with alopecia areata. Some clones in this sample may be carry-over from other donors' samples.

This clonotype appeared many times. The chain joins TRBV11-2 to TRBJ2-2, with a weak D call TRBD2 (6 bases). The CDR3 contains 16 residues. The V end lost 5 bases, the J end lost 2 bases, and 15 bases lay between the germline ends. Germline V gene sequence: CDR1 SGHAT, CDR2 FQNNGV. The CDR3 spells CASSDPAGPNTGELFF. As DNA, the CDR3 is TGTGCCAGCAGCGATCCGGCGGGGCCTAACACCGGGGAGCTGTTTTTT.

In its sample, this clonotype was seen many times. V gene TRBV21-1 combines with J gene TRBJ1-2. TRBV21-1 is deemed a pseudogene. The CDR3 consists of 16 residues. As DNA, the CDR3 is TGTGCCAGCAGTATCGACAGTCCCCCTAGTGACTATGGCTACACCTTC. Translated: CASSIDSPPSDYGYTF.

This chain links TRBV20-1 with TRBJ1-2, with D unclear. The germline V gene has CDR1 DFQATT and CDR2 SNEGSKA (reference sequence). The CDR3 length is 13 residues. V shed 6 bases and J shed 4 bases, with 15 bases lying between them. The CDR3 reads CSAEDPSSYGYTF. The DNA of the CDR3 is TGCAGTGCCGAAGACCCCTCGAGCTATGGCTACACCTTC.

This clonotype was found a few times. The rearrangement joins TRBV24-1 to TRBJ2-5; D unresolved. Germline V gene data show CDR1 as KGHDR and CDR2 as SFDVKD. The CDR3 contains 11 residues. V dropped 3 bases and J dropped 5 bases, with 3 bases sitting between them. The CDR3 loop reads CATSDLETQYF. The DNA of the CDR3 is TGTGCCACCAGTGATCTGGAGACCCAGTACTTC.

This clonotype has ten or more counts. The J gene is TRBJ2-2, the V gene TRBV12-3 or TRBV12-4; possibly TRBD2 for D (5 bases). CDR3 size: 16 residues. V was cut by 6 bases and J by 4 bases, with 18 bases left in between. The CDR3 coding sequence is TGTGCCAGCAGCCCACGGGGAAGGCGGACCACCGGGGAGCTGTTTTTT. Translation: CASSPRGRRTTGELFF.

This clonotype has a handful of counts. This sequence joins TRBV24-1 and TRBJ2-7, with D possibly being TRBD1 (5 bases). Trimming stripped 7 bases from V and 3 bases from J, with 9 bases between. The CDR3 runs 12 residues. Germline V CDR1 and CDR2: KGHDR, SFDVKD. This CDR3 reads CATRLGVYEQYF. For the CDR3, the DNA is TGTGCCACCAGGCTAGGGGTCTACGAGCAGTACTTC.

The chain is built from TRBV6-5 and TRBJ2-7; 7 bases match TRBD1. This CDR3 region has 12 residues. Germline trimming cut 6 bases from V and 2 bases from J; bases unmatched to any gene: 1. Germline V lookup: CDR1 MNHEY, CDR2 SVGAGI. CDR3 coding DNA: TGTGCCAGCAGGCAGGGGGCCTACGAGCAGTACTTC. Protein: CASRQGAYEQYF.

This clonotype was observed many times. For the CDR3, the DNA is TGTGCCATCAGTGGGACACCGTCCTACGAGCAGTACTTC. The encoded protein is CAISGTPSYEQYF. This rearrangement joins TRBV10-3 to TRBJ2-7; D perhaps matches TRBD1 (5 bases). The CDR3 loop spans 13 amino acids. The V and J ends lost 4 bases and 1 base respectively, with 8 bases between them. Germline-derived CDR1 and CDR2 are ENHRY and SYGVKD.

The chain employs TRBV11-2 and TRBJ2-5; TRBD2 agrees at 8 bases. The germline CDR1 and CDR2 sequences are SGHAT and FQNNGV. The CDR3 has 17 residues. V was clipped by 4 bases and J by 5 bases; unmatched bases: 15. Here the CDR3 reads CASSSGLGLAFSETQYF. The CDR3 DNA follows: TGTGCCAGCAGCTCCGGCCTAGGACTAGCTTTTTCGGAGACCCAGTACTTC.